What follows is one T cell receptor beta chain and its context. Data came from immunoSEQ multiplex PCR; TCRdb stores just in-frame clones and leaves some out. The sample consists of 170,000 or so clones, about 83% of them appearing once. The data were obtained in a study of blood T cell repertoires in COVID-19. V dropped 5 bases and J dropped 0 bases, with 9 bases sitting between them. This CDR3 contains 14 residues. Germline CDR1 reads SGHRS; CDR2 reads YFSETQ. The sequence came from a woman between 18 and 30 years old who had recovered from COVID-19. V is TRBV5-1 and J is TRBJ1-3; D might be TRBD1 (5 bases). The sequenced sample was peripheral blood. CDR3 region: CASSFDSSGNTIYF. Here the CDR3 DNA reads TGCGCCAGCAGTTTCGACAGCTCTGGAAACACCATATATTTT.